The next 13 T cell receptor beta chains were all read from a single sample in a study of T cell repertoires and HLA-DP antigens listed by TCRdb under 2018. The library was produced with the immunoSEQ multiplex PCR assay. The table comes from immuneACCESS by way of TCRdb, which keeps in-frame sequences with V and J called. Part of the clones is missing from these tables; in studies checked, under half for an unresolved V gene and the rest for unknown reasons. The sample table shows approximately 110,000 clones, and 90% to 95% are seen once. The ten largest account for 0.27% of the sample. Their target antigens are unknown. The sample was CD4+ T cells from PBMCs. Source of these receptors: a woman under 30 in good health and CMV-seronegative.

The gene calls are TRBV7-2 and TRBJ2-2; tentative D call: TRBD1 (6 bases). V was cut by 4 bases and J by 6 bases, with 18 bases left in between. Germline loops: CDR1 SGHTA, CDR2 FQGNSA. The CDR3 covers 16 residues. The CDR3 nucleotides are TGTGCCAGCAGCTCACCCTTCCGGACAGTATCCGGGGAGCTGTTTTTT. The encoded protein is CASSSPFRTVSGELFF.

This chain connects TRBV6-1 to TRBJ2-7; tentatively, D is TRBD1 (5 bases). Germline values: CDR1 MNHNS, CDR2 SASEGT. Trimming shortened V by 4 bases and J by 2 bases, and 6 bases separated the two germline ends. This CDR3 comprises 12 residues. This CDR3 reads CASSGQTYEQYV. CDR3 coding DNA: TGTGCCAGCAGTGGACAGACCTACGAGCAGTACGTC.

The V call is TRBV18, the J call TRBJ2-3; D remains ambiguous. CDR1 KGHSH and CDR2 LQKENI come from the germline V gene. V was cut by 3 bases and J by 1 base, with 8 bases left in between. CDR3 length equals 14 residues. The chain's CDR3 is CASSPGSRTDTQYF. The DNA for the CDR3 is TGTGCCAGCTCACCGGGCAGTCGCACAGATACGCAGTATTTT.

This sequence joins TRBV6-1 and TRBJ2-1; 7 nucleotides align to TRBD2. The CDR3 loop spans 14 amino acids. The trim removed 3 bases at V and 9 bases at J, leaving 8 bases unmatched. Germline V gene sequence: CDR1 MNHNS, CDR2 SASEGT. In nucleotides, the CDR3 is TGTGCCAGCAGTGACCAAGCGGGATGGGGTGAGCAGTTCTTC. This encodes CASSDQAGWGEQFF.

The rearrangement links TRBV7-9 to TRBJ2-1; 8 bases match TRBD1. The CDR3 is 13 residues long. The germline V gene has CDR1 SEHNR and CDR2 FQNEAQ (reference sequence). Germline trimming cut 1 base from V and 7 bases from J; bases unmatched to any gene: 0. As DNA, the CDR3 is TGTGCCAGCAGCTTAGACAGGGGGAATGAGCAGTTCTTC. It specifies CASSLDRGNEQFF.

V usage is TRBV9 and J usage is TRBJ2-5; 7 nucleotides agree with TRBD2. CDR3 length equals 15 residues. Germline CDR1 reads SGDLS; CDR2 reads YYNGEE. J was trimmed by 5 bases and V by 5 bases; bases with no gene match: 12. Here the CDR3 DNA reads TGTGCCAGCAGTGCGGGAGTCGGTAGGATGGAGACCCAGTACTTC. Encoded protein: CASSAGVGRMETQYF.

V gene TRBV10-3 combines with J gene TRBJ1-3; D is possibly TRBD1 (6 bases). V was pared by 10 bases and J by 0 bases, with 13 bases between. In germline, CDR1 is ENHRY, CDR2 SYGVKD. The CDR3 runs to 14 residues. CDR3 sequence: CATAGGPSGNTIYF. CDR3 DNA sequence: TGTGCCACCGCCGGGGGGCCCTCTGGAAACACCATATATTTT.

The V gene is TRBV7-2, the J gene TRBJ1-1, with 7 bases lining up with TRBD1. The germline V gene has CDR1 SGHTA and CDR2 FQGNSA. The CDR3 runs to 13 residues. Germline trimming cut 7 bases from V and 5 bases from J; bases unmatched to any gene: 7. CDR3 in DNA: TGTGCCAGCACCCGACAGGGCCGTACTGAAGCTTTCTTT. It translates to CASTRQGRTEAFF.

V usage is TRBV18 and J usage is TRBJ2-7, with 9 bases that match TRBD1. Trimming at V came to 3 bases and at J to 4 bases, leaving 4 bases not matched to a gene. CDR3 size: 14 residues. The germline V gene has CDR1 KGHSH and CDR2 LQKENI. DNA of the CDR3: TGTGCCAGCTCACCTAGGACAGGGGAATACGAGCAGTACTTC. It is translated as CASSPRTGEYEQYF.

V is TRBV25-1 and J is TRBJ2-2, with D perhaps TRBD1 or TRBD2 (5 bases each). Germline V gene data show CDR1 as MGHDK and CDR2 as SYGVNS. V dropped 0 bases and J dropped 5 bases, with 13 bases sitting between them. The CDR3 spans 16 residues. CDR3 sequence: CASSEYSGGDTGELFF. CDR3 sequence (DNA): TGTGCCAGCAGTGAATATAGTGGGGGTGATACCGGGGAGCTGTTTTTT.

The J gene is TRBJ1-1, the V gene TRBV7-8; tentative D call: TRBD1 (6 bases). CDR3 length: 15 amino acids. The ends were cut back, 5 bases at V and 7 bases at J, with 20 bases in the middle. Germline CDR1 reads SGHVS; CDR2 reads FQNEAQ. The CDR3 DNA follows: TGTGCCAGCAGCACCAGACAGGCCAAACCTGGTGAAGCTTTCTTT. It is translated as CASSTRQAKPGEAFF.

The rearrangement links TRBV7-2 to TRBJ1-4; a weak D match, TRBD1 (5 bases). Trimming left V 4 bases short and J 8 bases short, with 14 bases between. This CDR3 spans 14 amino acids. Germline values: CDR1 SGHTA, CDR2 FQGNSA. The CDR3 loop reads CASSSREGSEKLFF. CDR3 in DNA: TGTGCCAGCAGCTCCCGAGAGGGGAGCGAAAAACTGTTTTTT.

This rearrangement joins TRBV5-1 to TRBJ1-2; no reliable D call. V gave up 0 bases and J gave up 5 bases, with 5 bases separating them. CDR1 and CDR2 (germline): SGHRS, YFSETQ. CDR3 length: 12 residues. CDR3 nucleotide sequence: TGCGCCAGCAGCTTGGATATGTATGGCTACACCTTC. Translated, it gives CASSLDMYGYTF.